The rows below give T cell receptor beta chains drawn from one sample of a study of T cells in Graves' hyperthyroidism and ophthalmopathy. Each CDR3 protein is one row after TCRdb ran MiXCR on the multiplex PCR reads. The repertoire holds hundreds of thousands of distinct CDR3 sequences, with less than 25% as singletons. The specimen was blood. These TCRs come from a man aged 30 to 39 with Graves' ophthalmopathy. CDR3s include the opening cysteine and the closing phenylalanine or tryptophan. The size of a clone is reported for some rows only, either as once, few or many, or as a class for expanded clones.

v_gene	abundance	CDR3aa
TRBV29-1	NA	CSVGQGDGTGELFF
TRBV5-8	many	CASSLALSRQDTQYF
TRBV6-2/TRBV6-3	NA	CASSPGSGTADTQYF
TRBV27	few	CASSVTGMREAFF
TRBV6-1	NA	CASSEARTGYGYTF
TRBV5-1	few	CASSQNTNEGNEQFF
TRBV24-1	many	CATSDVSSGAPNEQFF
TRBV28	many	CASSFSGSTYEQYF
TRBV5-1	NA	CASSSLGGESYNEQFF
TRBV12-3/TRBV12-4	NA	CASSLGPGAYNEQFF
TRBV7-2	few	CASSSPVRTLYWDTEAFF
TRBV3-1	many	CASSQLAKKLFF
TRBV30	few	CAWSVARSQYSNQPQHF
TRBV19	few	CASSDNGTRRIDNEQFF
TRBV25-1	NA	CASSGGAGGYTF
TRBV20-1	NA	CSASIGNQPQHF
TRBV9	NA	CASSVAGRSTGELFF
TRBV4-3	NA	CASSQVWTGQETQYF
TRBV6-6	many	CASSYSTGANYGYTF
TRBV7-3	NA	CASSPSGGRADTQYF
TRBV6-1	NA	CASSEALPKNYNSPLHF
TRBV5-1	NA	CASSLGTEIYNEQFF
TRBV7-2	NA	CASSFSGVGTEAFF
TRBV7-2	NA	CAGGPTGGANYGYTF
TRBV11-2	NA	CASSTLGSSNTGELFF
TRBV25-1	NA	CASSGPGGWGETQYF
TRBV28	few	CASSTQGPDEQYF
TRBV19	NA	CASSARGGSHEQYF
TRBV30	NA	CAWSSGPSSYNSPLHF
TRBV12-3/TRBV12-4	few	CASNKGANTGELLF
TRBV7-9	NA	CAIHPTGEEQFF
TRBV2	few	CASRPGTEEYGYTF
TRBV13	many	CASSEGQGSNQPQHF
TRBV30	NA	CAWSVAGTEAFF
TRBV10-3	NA	CAISEDRGEKLFF
TRBV29-1	NA	CSVEDTAALVGYNEQFF
TRBV4-2	few	CASSPTVTFDEQYF
TRBV27	few	CASSLSRQNEQFF
TRBV2	NA	CATSDFRRSQPQHF
TRBV28	NA	CASSLLAGVGNDQFF
TRBV10-3	NA	CAISVGRSKLDEQYF
TRBV6-1	few	CASRDGQGSYEQYF
TRBV11-2	many	CASSGGALTKETQYF
TRBV3-1	many	CASSHDRTAAEAFF
TRBV3-1	NA	CASSQESPVMNTEAFF
TRBV27	many	CASSSPGQGLETQYF
TRBV6-2/TRBV6-3	NA	CASMKNREGNNEQFF
TRBV18	NA	CASSAGPIYSPLHF
TRBV5-1	many	CASSPGTSGISPEQYF
TRBV5-1	few	CASSAGYGQGQLWYSYEQYF
TRBV20-1	NA	CSAISTSRHNEQYF
TRBV11-3	many	CASSLESGEIYEQYF
TRBV20-1	NA	CSAAGLAGTYEQYF
TRBV28	many	CASSLWGLAVSYNEQFF
TRBV15	few	CATSATSGTYEQYF
TRBV5-1	NA	CASSRSASGTDNEQFF